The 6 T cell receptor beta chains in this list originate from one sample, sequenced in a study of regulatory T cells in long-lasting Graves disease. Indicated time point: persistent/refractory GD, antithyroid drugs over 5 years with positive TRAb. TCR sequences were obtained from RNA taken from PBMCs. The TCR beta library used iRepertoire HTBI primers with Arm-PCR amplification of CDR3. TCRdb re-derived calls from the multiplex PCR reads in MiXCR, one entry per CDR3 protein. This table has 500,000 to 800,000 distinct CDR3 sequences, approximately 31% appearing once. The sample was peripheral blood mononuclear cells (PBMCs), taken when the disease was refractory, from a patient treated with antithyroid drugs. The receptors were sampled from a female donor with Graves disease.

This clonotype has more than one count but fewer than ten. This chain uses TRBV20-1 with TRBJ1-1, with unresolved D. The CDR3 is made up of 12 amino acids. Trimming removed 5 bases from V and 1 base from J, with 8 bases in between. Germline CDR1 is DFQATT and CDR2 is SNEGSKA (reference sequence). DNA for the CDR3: TGCAGTGCTCCTACCACGAACACTGAAGCTTTCTTT. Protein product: CSAPTTNTEAFF.

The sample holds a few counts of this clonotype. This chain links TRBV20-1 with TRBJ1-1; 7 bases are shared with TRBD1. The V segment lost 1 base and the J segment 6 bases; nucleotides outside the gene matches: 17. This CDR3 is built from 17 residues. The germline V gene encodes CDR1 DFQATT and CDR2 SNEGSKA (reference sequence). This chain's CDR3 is CSARGRQGRALWAEAFF. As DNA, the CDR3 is TGCAGTGCTAGAGGGCGACAGGGCAGGGCACTATGGGCTGAAGCTTTCTTT.

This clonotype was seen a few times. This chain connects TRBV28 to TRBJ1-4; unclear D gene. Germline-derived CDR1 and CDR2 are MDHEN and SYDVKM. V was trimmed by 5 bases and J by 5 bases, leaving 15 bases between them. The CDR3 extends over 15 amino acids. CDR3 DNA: TGTGCCAGCAGTATCGTGGGGAATGGGAATGAAAAACTGTTTTTT. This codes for CASSIVGNGNEKLFF.

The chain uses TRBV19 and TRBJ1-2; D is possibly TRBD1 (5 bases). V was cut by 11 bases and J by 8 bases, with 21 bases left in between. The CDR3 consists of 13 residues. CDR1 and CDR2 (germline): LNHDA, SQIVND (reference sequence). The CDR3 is CAGSLTPGFGYTF. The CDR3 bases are TGTGCCGGCTCCTTAACCCCAGGGTTCGGCTACACCTTC.

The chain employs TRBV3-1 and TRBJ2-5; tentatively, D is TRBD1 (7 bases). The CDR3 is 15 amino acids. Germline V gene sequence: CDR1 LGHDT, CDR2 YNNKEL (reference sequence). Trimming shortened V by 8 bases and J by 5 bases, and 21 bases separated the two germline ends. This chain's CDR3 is CASVRQGGVGETQYF. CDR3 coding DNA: TGTGCCAGCGTACGACAGGGAGGCGTGGGTGAGACCCAGTACTTC.

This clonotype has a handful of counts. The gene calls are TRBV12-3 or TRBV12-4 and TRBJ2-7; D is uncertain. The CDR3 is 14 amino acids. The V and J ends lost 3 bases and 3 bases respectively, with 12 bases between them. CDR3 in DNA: TGTGCCAGCAGTTTGAGCCCCCTAGGCTACGAGCAGTACTTC. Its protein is CASSLSPLGYEQYF.